The TCR beta chain described here comes from a study of cytomegalovirus exposure and HLA in healthy donors. Study-level findings and limits: CMV antigen specificity of a few CMV-associated chains was confirmed in vitro. In an earlier analysis, productive rearrangement rates for most beta V segments clustered near 87% or 30%.

In the PCR, 60 Vbeta and 13 Jbeta primers were used. Produced via immunoSEQ multiplex PCR; TCRdb's table is partial and in-frame only. In total, the table holds under 70,000 clones. Trimming cost V 5 bases and J 3 bases, with 13 bases left between them. The CDR3 sequence is 15 residues long. Germline loops: CDR1 SGHTA, CDR2 FQGNSA. A note on this clone: The antigen is unknown.

The sample taken for sequencing was PBMCs. V usage is TRBV7-2 and J usage is TRBJ1-4, with TRBD1 as a possible D gene (5 bases). The receptor's source is a female donor in good health and CMV-seropositive. The CDR3 DNA sequence: TGTGCCAGCAGCAAGGGCGCAGGGCCTAATGAAAAACTGTTTTTT. It specifies CASSKGAGPNEKLFF.